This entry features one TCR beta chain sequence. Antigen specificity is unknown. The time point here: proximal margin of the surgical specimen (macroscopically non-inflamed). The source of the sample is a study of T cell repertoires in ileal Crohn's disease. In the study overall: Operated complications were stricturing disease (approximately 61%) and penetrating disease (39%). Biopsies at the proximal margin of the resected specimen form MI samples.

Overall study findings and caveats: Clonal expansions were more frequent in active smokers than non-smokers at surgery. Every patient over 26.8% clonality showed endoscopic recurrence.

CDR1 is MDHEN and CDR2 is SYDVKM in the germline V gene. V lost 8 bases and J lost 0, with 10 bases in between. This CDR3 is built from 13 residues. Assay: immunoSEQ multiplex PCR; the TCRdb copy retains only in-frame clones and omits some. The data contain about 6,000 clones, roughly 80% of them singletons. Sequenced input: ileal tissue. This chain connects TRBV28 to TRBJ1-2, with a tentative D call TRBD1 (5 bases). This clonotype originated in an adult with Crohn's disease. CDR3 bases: TGTGCCAGCCGCGACAGTTCTAACTATGGCTACACCTTC. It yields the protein CASRDSSNYGYTF.